The clone carrying this T cell receptor beta chain was observed many times. Its antigen is not identified. CDR1 and CDR2 from the germline V gene are SGHVS and FQNEAQ. J was trimmed by 5 bases and V by 5 bases; bases with no gene match: 6. CDR3 size: 14 residues. This record comes from a study of CD8 T cells in ankylosing spondylitis. As the method for making TCR beta libraries, quantitative 5'-RACE with molecular barcodes was used. TCRdb called the 5' RACE reads again in MiXCR, with one record for every CDR3 protein. The sample includes a few hundred thousand distinct CDR3 sequences, about 10% of them seen just once. Study conclusions and caveats: The study looked at matched synovial fluid samples from ankylosing spondylitis patients. Disease-linked clones were reported to be significantly enriched there. Earlier literature documents some of the motif variants in reactive arthritis synovial fluid and blood. Among TCR beta sequences, a motif of under ten highly homologous variants appeared characteristic of ankylosing spondylitis blood.

The TCR was taken from a male donor with ankylosing spondylitis or in good health (not recorded which). The chain joins TRBV7-8 to TRBJ1-5, with 7 nucleotides matching TRBD1. Material: blood, either unsorted or a sorted T cell fraction (not recorded which). CDR3 region: CASSVTGADQPQHF. The CDR3 DNA is TGTGCCAGCAGCGTTACAGGGGCGGATCAGCCCCAGCATTTT.